The present entry profiles one T cell receptor (beta chain) with its context. No cognate antigen has been identified for it. Base qualities were left out, and no much larger clone turns up one base away. This entry belongs to a study of blood T cell repertoires in COVID-19 (TCRdb year 2020). About the full investigation: Samples from collaborators originated in the United States, Italy and Spain and spanned both the acute and convalescent phases of COVID-19. The sample metadata nearly always contained a de-identified subject ID, COVID-19 status, age in years and sex. Subjects who had been exposed to COVID-19, were actively infected with it, or had recovered from it provided the deeply sampled blood TCRbeta repertoires that made up the dataset. The prospective study material was composed of cDNA or gDNA derived from T cells, B-cell-depleted T cells, or PBMCs. Samples came from the ongoing ImmuneRACE study (first 160 participants) plus 1,254 subjects from 6 global collaborators. The repertoires were released in a freely available public database intended as a resource for research on the immune response to SARS-CoV-2. HLA class I and class II types, where available, came from metadata supplied by the sample provider rather than from assay-based typing.

The paper as a whole reports these results and caveats: How much clinical and demographic metadata was included differed by source and by participant, and the metadata was provided uncurated.

V gives up 6 bases and J gives up 1 base, and the segment between their germline ends measures 16 bases. From the cysteine up to the phenylalanine, the CDR3 has a length of 15 residues. This entry keeps only the CDR3 DNA: 45 bases, framed from base 1. The germline V gene sets CDR1 to MDHEN and CDR2 to SYDVKM. At one collaborating source in Seattle, patients were enrolled during active infection and were followed longitudinally through the course of disease. Whole blood was collected in K2EDTA tubes by collaborating institutions according to the institutions' own protocols. For TCRbeta analysis, collaborators shipped samples as frozen whole blood, isolated PBMCs, or DNA extracted from either of those sample types. TCRbeta CDR3 regions were amplified from genomic DNA using the immunoSEQ Assay, a bias-controlled multiplex PCR. The original pipeline was this. The number of nucleated cells in each sample was estimated from the amplification of reference gene primers within the assay. To quantify the absolute abundance of each unique TCRbeta CDR3 rearrangement, sequence reads were collapsed and filtered. For each sample, productive Simpson clonality was calculated as the square root of Simpson's diversity index over productive rearrangements. TCRdb stores this immuneACCESS table with in-frame sequences only. Part of the clones is absent; in the studies checked, under half of the shortfall reflects unresolved V genes, and no reason is known for the rest. The DNA gave D and trimming, while V, J and clone size come from that table. Across this sample there are about 500,000 clones, with approximately 88% seen only once. Roughly 8.3% of the sample comes from the top ten.

This TCR was sampled from a woman between 45 and 60 years old with COVID-19, enrolled during active disease. Sequences were obtained from peripheral blood. Recombination connected TRBV28 to TRBJ2-7; possibly the D gene is TRBD2, per 5 matching bases. The CDR3 protein is CASSPVQKRSYEQYF. Read as DNA, the sequence is TGTGCCAGCAGCCCCGTCCAAAAGCGGTCCTACGAGCAGTACTTC.